Given below is one TCR beta chain in context. No antigen is known for it. The data were obtained in a study of CD8+ T cells in alopecia areata. At the level of the study: The protocol delivered tofacitinib for 6 to 18 months, then withdrew it for 6 months.

General study findings and limits: Scalp data also include sequences from resident alphabeta T cells of normal skin. Persistence of many expanded lesional clones was seen in scalp and blood during tofacitinib.

Following extraction, RNA underwent reverse transcription to cDNA, which served as the sequencing template. The data were produced by immunoSEQ multiplex PCR, yet TCRdb's version contains in-frame clones alone and is incomplete. The sample holds fewer than 150,000 clones, roughly four fifths seen once. As to treatment: oral pan-JAK inhibitor, 5-10 mg twice daily. The TCR comes from a human donor with alopecia areata. Sequencing used CD8+ T cells sorted from blood, obtained at week 4, from a patient treated with tofacitinib.

In DNA form, the CDR3 reads TGTGCCAGCAGTGGAGCGGGGGTGGGAGCAGATACGCAGTATTTT. Translated, it gives CASSGAGVGADTQYF. The rearrangement joins TRBV2 to TRBJ2-3; TRBD2 aligns across 8 bases. Germline trimming cut 4 bases from V and 4 bases from J; bases unmatched to any gene: 7. The germline V gene has CDR1 SNHLY and CDR2 FYNNEI. CDR3 size: 15 residues.